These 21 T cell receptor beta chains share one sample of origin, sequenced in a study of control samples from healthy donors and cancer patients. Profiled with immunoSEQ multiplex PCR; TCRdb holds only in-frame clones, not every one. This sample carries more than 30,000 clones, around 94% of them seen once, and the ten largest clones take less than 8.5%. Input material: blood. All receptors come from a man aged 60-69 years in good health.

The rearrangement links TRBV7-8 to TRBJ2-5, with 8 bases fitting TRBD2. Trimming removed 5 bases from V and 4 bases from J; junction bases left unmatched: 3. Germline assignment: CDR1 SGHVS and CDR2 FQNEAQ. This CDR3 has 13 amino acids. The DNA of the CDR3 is TGTGCCAGCAGCCTTGGGACTAGAGAGACCCAGTACTTC. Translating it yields CASSLGTRETQYF. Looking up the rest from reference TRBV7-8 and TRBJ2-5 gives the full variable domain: GAGVSQSPRYKVAKRGQDVALRCDPISGHVSLFWYQQALGQGPEFLTYFQNEAQLDKSGLPSDRFFAERPEGSVSTLKIQRTQQEDSAVYLCASSLGTRETQYFGPGTRLLVL.

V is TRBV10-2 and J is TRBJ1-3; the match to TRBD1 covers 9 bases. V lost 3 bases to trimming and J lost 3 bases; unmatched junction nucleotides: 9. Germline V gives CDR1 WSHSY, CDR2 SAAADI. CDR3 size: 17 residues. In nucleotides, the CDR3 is TGCGCCAGCAGTGACCCTGGGACAGGGAGCTTTGGAAACACCATATATTTT. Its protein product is CASSDPGTGSFGNTIYF.

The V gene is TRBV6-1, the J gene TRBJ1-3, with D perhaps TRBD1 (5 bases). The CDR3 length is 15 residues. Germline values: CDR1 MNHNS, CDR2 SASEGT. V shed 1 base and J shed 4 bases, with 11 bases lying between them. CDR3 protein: CASSEVLGTGNTIYF. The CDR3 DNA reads TGTGCCAGCAGTGAAGTCTTAGGGACGGGAAACACCATATATTTT.

CDR3 loop: CASSLTDRRDPGNTIYF. Written as DNA, the CDR3 is TGTGCCAGCTCACTCACGGACAGGCGGGATCCTGGAAACACCATATATTTT. This rearrangement joins TRBV18 to TRBJ1-3; 7 bases agree with TRBD1. The CDR3 is 17 amino acids. V lost 4 bases to trimming and J lost 2 bases; unmatched junction nucleotides: 11. The germline V gene has CDR1 KGHSH and CDR2 LQKENI. Looking up the rest from reference TRBV18 and TRBJ1-3 gives the full variable domain: NAGVMQNPRHLVRRRGQEARLRCSPMKGHSHVYWYRQLPEEGLKFMVYLQKENIIDESGMPKERFSAEFPKEGPSILRIQQVVRGDSAAYFCASSLTDRRDPGNTIYFGEGSWLTVV.

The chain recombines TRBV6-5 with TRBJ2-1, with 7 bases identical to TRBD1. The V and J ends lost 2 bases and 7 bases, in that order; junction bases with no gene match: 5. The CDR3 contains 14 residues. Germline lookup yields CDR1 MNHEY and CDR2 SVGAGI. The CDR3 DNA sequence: TGTGCCAGCAGTTACGAGGGCAGGGGGAATGAGCAGTTCTTC. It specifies CASSYEGRGNEQFF.

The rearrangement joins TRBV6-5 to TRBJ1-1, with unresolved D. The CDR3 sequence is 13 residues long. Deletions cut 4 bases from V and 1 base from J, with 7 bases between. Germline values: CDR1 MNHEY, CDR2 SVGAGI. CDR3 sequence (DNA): TGTGCCAGCAGTTGGGCAGAGAACACTGAAGCTTTCTTT. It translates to CASSWAENTEAFF.

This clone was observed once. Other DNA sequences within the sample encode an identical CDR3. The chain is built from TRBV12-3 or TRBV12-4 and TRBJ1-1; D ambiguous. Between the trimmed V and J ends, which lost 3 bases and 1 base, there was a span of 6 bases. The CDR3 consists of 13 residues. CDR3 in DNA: TGTGCCAGCAGTTTTTGGGGGAACACTGAAGCTTTCTTT. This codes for CASSFWGNTEAFF.

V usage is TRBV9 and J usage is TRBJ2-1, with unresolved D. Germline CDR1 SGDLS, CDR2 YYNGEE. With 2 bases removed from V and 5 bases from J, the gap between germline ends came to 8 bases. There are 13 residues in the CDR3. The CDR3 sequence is CASSVRTDNEQFF. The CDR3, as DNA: TGTGCCAGCAGCGTTAGAACAGACAATGAGCAGTTCTTC.

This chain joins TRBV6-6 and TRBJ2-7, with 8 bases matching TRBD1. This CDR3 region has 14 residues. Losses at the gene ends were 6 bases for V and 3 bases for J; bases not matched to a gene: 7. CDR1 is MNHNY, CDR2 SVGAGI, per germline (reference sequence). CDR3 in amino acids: CASRFDRGNYEQYF. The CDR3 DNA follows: TGTGCCAGCAGATTCGACAGGGGCAACTACGAGCAGTACTTC.

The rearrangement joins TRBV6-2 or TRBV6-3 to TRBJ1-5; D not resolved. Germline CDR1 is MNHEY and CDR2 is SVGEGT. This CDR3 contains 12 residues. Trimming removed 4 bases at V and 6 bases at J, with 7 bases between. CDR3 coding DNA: TGTGCCAGCAGTTGGGGATCTCAGCCCCAGCATTTT. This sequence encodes CASSWGSQPQHF.

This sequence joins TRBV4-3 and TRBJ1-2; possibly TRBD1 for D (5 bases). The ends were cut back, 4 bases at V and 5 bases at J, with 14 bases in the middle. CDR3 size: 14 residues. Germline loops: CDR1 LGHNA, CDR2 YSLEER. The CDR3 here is CASSRYRDGYGYTF. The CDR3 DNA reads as TGCGCCAGCAGCCGGTACCGGGACGGGTATGGCTACACCTTC.

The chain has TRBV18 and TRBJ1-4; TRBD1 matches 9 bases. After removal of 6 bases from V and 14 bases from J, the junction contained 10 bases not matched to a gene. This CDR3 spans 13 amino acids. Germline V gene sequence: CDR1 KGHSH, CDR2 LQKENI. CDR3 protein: CASSPGQGEFLFF. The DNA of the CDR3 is TGTGCCAGCTCTCCGGGACAGGGAGAATTTCTGTTTTTT.

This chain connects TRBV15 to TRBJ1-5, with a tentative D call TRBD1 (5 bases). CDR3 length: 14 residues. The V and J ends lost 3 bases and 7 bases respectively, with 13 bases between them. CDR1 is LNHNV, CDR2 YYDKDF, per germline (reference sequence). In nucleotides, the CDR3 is TGTGCCACCAGCAGCCAGGGCGGCGGACAGCCCCAGCATTTT. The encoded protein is CATSSQGGGQPQHF.

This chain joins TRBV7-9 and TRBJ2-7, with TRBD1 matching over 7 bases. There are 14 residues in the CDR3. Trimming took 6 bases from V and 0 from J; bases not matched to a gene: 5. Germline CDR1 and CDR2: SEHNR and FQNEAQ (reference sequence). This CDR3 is CASSPGQSSYEQYF. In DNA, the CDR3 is TGTGCCAGCAGTCCGGGACAGAGCTCCTACGAGCAGTACTTC.

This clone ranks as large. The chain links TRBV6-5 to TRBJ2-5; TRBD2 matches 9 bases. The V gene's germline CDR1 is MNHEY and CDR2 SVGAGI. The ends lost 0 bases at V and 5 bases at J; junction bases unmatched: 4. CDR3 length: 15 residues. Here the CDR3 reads CASSYSRAGGETQYF. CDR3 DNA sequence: TGTGCCAGCAGTTACTCGAGGGCGGGAGGGGAGACCCAGTACTTC.

Written as DNA, the CDR3 is TGTGCCAGCAGTACTAGCGGCTATGGCTACACCTTC. Protein product: CASSTSGYGYTF. The chain links TRBV28 to TRBJ1-2, with D hard to call. The CDR3 length is 12 residues. Germline V gene lookup returns CDR1 MDHEN and CDR2 SYDVKM. V lost 5 bases to trimming and J lost 4 bases, with 8 bases between them.

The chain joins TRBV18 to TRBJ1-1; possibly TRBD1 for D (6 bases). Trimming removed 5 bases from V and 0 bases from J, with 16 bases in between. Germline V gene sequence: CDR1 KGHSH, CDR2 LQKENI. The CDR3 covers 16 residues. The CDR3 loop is CASSFRTGFMNTEAFF. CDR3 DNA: TGTGCCAGCTCATTCCGTACAGGGTTTATGAACACTGAAGCTTTCTTT.

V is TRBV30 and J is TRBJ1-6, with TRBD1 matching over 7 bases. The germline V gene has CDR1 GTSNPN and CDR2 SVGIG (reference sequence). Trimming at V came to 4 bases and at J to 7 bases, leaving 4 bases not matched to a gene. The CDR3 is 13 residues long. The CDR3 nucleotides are TGTGCCTGGACGGGGACAGTAAATTCACCCCTCCACTTT. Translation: CAWTGTVNSPLHF. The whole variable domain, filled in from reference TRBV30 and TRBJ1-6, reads SQTIHQWPATLVQPVGSPLSLECTVEGTSNPNLYWYRQAAGRGLQLLFYSVGIGQISSEVPQNLSASRPQDRQFILSSKKLLLSDSGFYLCAWTGTVNSPLHFGNGTRLTVT.

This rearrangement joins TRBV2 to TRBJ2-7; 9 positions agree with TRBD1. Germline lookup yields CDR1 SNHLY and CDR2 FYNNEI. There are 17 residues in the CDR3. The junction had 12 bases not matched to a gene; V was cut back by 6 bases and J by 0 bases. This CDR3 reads CASRGWGGQGSSYEQYF. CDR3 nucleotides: TGTGCCAGCAGGGGATGGGGCGGACAGGGGAGCTCCTACGAGCAGTACTTC.

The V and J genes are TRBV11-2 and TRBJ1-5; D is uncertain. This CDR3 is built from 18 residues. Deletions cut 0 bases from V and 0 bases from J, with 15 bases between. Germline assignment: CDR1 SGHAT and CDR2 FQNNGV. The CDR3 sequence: CASSLDIAPLSSNQPQHF. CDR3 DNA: TGTGCCAGCAGCTTAGACATAGCTCCTCTTTCTAGCAATCAGCCCCAGCATTTT.

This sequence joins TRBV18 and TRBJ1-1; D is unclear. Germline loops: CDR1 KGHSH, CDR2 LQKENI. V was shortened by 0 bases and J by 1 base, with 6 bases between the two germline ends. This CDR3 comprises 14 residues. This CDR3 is CASSPPVQNTEAFF. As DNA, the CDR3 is TGTGCCAGCTCACCACCGGTCCAGAACACTGAAGCTTTCTTT. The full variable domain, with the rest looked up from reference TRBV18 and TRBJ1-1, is NAGVMQNPRHLVRRRGQEARLRCSPMKGHSHVYWYRQLPEEGLKFMVYLQKENIIDESGMPKERFSAEFPKEGPSILRIQQVVRGDSAAYFCASSPPVQNTEAFFGQGTRLTVV.